Listed below are T cell receptor beta chains from one sample, sequenced in a study of shared clonotypes between healthy human individuals. Repertoires were generated with immunoSEQ multiplex PCR, while TCRdb's copy carries only in-frame clones and drops some. Seen here are hundreds of thousands of clones, about 91% observed once, and the top ten hold 20% to 30%. Sequenced input: naive CD8+ T cells sorted from blood. The origin of the receptors is a man aged 25 to 40 in good health. Both conserved end residues are part of each CDR3. The order of the fields is V gene, J gene, clone size, D gene, CDR3 DNA, CDR3 protein. D genes are given only for firm matches. Rows give clone size only sometimes, using once, few, many, or a class for an expanded clone.

TRBV2,TRBJ1-1,.,.,TGTGCCAGCGGCGATAGGGCCCACCCTGAAGCTTTCTTT,CASGDRAHPEAFF
TRBV7-9,TRBJ2-1,.,TRBD2,TGTGCCAGCAGCTCGCTACACCAGACTAGCGGACCGTACAATGAGCAGTTCTTC,CASSSLHQTSGPYNEQFF
TRBV7-9,TRBJ2-7,.,TRBD1,TGTGCCAGCAGCTTAGTTAAGACAGGGGCCTACGAGCAGTACTTC,CASSLVKTGAYEQYF
TRBV4-1,TRBJ2-7,.,TRBD1,TGCGCCAGCAGCCAAGAGGGCAGGGGGCGCCGGGAGCAGTACTTC,CASSQEGRGRREQYF
TRBV9,TRBJ2-4,.,.,TGTGCCAGCAGCGGCAGGGGGGCGGGAAAGCACTTC,CASSGRGAGKHF
TRBV4-1,TRBJ2-3,.,.,TGCGCCAGCAGCCAGACACTTGGCACAGATACGCAGTATTTT,CASSQTLGTDTQYF
TRBV5-1,TRBJ2-7,.,TRBD1,TGCGCCAGCAGCTCTCCAGGGGGCACGAGAGCCTACGAGCAGTACTTC,CASSSPGGTRAYEQYF
TRBV18,TRBJ2-7,.,.,TGTGCCAGCTCACCACCGGCAGGGGCCGACCGCCCCTACGAGCAGTACTTC,CASSPPAGADRPYEQYF
TRBV5-3,TRBJ2-1,.,.,TGTGCCAGAAGCTGGGCCCGTAGAATGTTCTTC,CARSWARRMFF
TRBV11-2,TRBJ2-5,.,TRBD1,TGTGCCAGCAGCTTCCACCAGACAGGGGGTCCGACCCAGTACTTC,CASSFHQTGGPTQYF
TRBV29-1,TRBJ2-1,.,.,TGCAGCGTTTGGGGCTCCGCCGGGAATGAGCAGTTCTTC,CSVWGSAGNEQFF
TRBV19,TRBJ1-1,once,.,TGTGCCAGTAGTATAGTTGGGGGGACTGAAGCTTTCTTT,CASSIVGGTEAFF
TRBV4-3,TRBJ2-2,.,.,TGCGCCAGCAGCCAGCCCCCAGGGCGGAACACCGGGGAGCTGTTTTTT,CASSQPPGRNTGELFF
TRBV18,TRBJ2-1,.,TRBD1,TGTGCCAGCTCACGGGGACAGGGAGCCGGGGATGAGCAGTTCTTC,CASSRGQGAGDEQFF
TRBV29-1,TRBJ2-1,.,TRBD2,TGCAGCGTTGGAGGCGCGGGAGGGAGCTCCTACAATGAGCAGTTCTTC,CSVGGAGGSSYNEQFF
TRBV11-3,TRBJ2-1,.,.,TGTGCCAGCAGCCCAGCAGGACAGTCTCTGAATGAGCAGTTCTTC,CASSPAGQSLNEQFF
TRBV10-3,TRBJ1-1,.,.,TGTGCCATCAGTGAGTCGGGGTCGGGGAACACTGAAGCTTTCTTT,CAISESGSGNTEAFF
TRBV4-3,TRBJ2-2,few,.,TGCGCCAGCAGCCAAGTCTTCGGGGAGCTGTTTTTT,CASSQVFGELFF
TRBV7-8,TRBJ1-5,.,.,TGTGCCAGCAGCTTAGAGGACGGATATCAGCCCCAGCATTTT,CASSLEDGYQPQHF
TRBV5-6,TRBJ2-2,.,TRBD2,TGTGCCAGCAGTTTAGCGGGGAACACCGGGGAGCTGTTTTTT,CASSLAGNTGELFF
TRBV7-9,TRBJ1-4,.,.,TGTGCCAGCGGAGGGGACACTTCGCCGGCAGAAAAACTGTTTTTT,CASGGDTSPAEKLFF
TRBV5-5,TRBJ2-1,.,TRBD2,TGTGCCAGCACCGGGGAGGGCTACAATGAGCAGTTCTTC,CASTGEGYNEQFF
TRBV7-9,TRBJ2-7,.,TRBD1,TGTGCCAGTAGGGACAGTTCCTACGAGCAGTACTTC,CASRDSSYEQYF
TRBV9,TRBJ2-5,.,.,TGTGCCAGCAGTGTGGGATCCTGGACGGCACAAAGGGGTGAGACCCAGTACTTC,CASSVGSWTAQRGETQYF
TRBV7-9,TRBJ2-3,.,TRBD2,TGTGCCAGCACTGCGGGACCCGCTAGCGGGAGAGGGGCATCGCAGTATTTT,CASTAGPASGRGASQYF
TRBV7-7,TRBJ2-2,.,.,TGTGCTAGCAGCCCAAATACGGGCCTCCCGGCGAACACCGGGGAGCTGTTTTTT,CASSPNTGLPANTGELFF
TRBV5-1,TRBJ2-5,.,.,TGCGCCAGCAGCTTGGCAGAGGGCCAAGAGACCCAGTACTTC,CASSLAEGQETQYF
TRBV19,TRBJ1-5,.,TRBD1,TGTGCCAGTTTGGACAGGGGCAATCAGCCCCAGCATTTT,CASLDRGNQPQHF
TRBV7-8,TRBJ2-2,.,TRBD2,TGTGCCAGCAGCTTAACGGGAGGTATCACCGGGGAGCTGTTTTTT,CASSLTGGITGELFF
TRBV7-2,TRBJ2-7,once,TRBD1,TGTGCCAGCAGCTTAGGGACAGGTGCTAGGGAGCAGTACTTC,CASSLGTGAREQYF
TRBV29-1,TRBJ2-7,.,TRBD2,TGCAGCGTTCTACTAGCGGGAGGTAACGAGCAGTACTTC,CSVLLAGGNEQYF
TRBV29-1,TRBJ1-4,.,.,TGCAGCGCAGGGACCCCTAACACTAATGAAAAACTGTTTTTT,CSAGTPNTNEKLFF
TRBV27,TRBJ1-5,.,.,TGTGCCAGCAGTTTGGGAGGGTGGAGTCAGCCCCAGCATTTT,CASSLGGWSQPQHF
TRBV18,TRBJ2-1,once,TRBD1,TGTGCCAGCTCACTAATACGCCGGGACAGGGGCTACAATGAGCAGTTCTTC,CASSLIRRDRGYNEQFF
TRBV28,TRBJ2-7,.,TRBD1,TGTGCCAGTGAGGGACAGGGCTCCTACGAGCAGTACTTC,CASEGQGSYEQYF
TRBV29-1,TRBJ2-2,once,.,TGCAGCGTCCAAAACCCGTTAAGACGGAACACCGGGGAGCTGTTTTTT,CSVQNPLRRNTGELFF
TRBV6-5,TRBJ2-5,.,TRBD2,TGTGCCAGCAGCCCGGGACTAGCGGGAGAAGAGACCCAGTACTTC,CASSPGLAGEETQYF
TRBV11-1,TRBJ2-7,.,TRBD2,TGTGCCAGCAGCGCCCAAGCGGGAGTTTCCTACGAGCAGTACTTC,CASSAQAGVSYEQYF
TRBV5-4,TRBJ2-3,.,TRBD1,TGTGCCAGCAGCTTGGAATTCGGACAGGGGGCTTTAGATACGCAGTATTTT,CASSLEFGQGALDTQYF
TRBV25-1,TRBJ2-1,.,.,TGTGCCAGCAGGGGGACAAGGGTCTTAAATGAGCAGTTCTTC,CASRGTRVLNEQFF
TRBV9,TRBJ2-3,.,TRBD2,TGTGCCAGCAGCGTAGGAGGGGGACTAGCGGGCGCAGGTCACACAGATACGCAGTATTTT,CASSVGGGLAGAGHTDTQYF
TRBV29-1,TRBJ2-3,.,.,TGCAGCGTCCTGCTGGGAGATACGCAGTATTTT,CSVLLGDTQYF
TRBV9,TRBJ1-1,.,.,TGTGCCAGCAGCGTAGCACGACAGAACACTGAAGCTTTCTTT,CASSVARQNTEAFF